Ten or more counts support the clone carrying this T cell receptor (beta chain). Its antigen is undetermined. Ophthalmopathy donors' eye disease showed moderate-to-severe activity, CAS of at least 3, NOSPECS of at least 4 and duration under 3 months. Diagnoses were established from clinical symptoms, serum thyroxine, TRAb, thyroid ultrasound and orbital computed tomography. The sample comes from a study of Graves' ophthalmopathy and Graves' hyperthyroidism. Whole-study context: Untreated patients at initial diagnosis provided peripheral blood.

The authors amplified TCR beta CDR3 regions from RNA transcripts. First-round RT-PCR employed HTBI primers, with a second-round multiplex PCR after it. TCRdb reprocessed the multiplex PCR reads via MiXCR and lists one record per CDR3 protein. In the table there are about 480,000 distinct CDR3 sequences, over 13% of which are singletons. Study observations and caveats: Most expanded thyroid clonotypes above 0.001 frequency also appeared in blood.

V lost 4 bases to trimming and J lost 5 bases, with 9 bases between them. The CDR3 consists of 13 residues. Germline CDR1 is ENHRY and CDR2 is SYGVKD. This sequence originates from a woman in her 30s with Graves' ophthalmopathy. The gene calls are TRBV10-3 and TRBJ1-5; the D is unclear. The sequenced sample was blood. The CDR3 DNA is TGTGCCATCAGTGTATGGGGAGATCAGCCCCAGCATTTT. This gives the protein CAISVWGDQPQHF.